This T cell receptor (beta chain) was obtained from a study of blood T cell repertoires in COVID-19. Study as a whole: PBMCs, B-cell-depleted T cells, or T cells were the source of the cDNA or gDNA that made up the material.

Sequenced by immunoSEQ multiplex PCR; TCRdb stores in-frame clones only, minus some. The sample carries 470,000 or so clones, 70% to 90% recorded once. This clone is a singleton in its sample. This CDR3 contains 18 residues. CDR1 is SGHDT, CDR2 YYEEEE, per germline. V lost 4 bases to trimming and J lost 3 bases, with 25 bases between them. The chain employs TRBV5-6 and TRBJ2-5; D might be TRBD2 (7 bases). Sequenced: PBMCs or T cells enriched from blood (not recorded which). The sequence derives from a woman aged 18-30 years with acute COVID-19. Here the CDR3 DNA reads TGTGCCAGCAGCGTCTCCTACAGCGGGACACCAGAAAAAGAGACCCAGTACTTC. Residues: CASSVSYSGTPEKETQYF.